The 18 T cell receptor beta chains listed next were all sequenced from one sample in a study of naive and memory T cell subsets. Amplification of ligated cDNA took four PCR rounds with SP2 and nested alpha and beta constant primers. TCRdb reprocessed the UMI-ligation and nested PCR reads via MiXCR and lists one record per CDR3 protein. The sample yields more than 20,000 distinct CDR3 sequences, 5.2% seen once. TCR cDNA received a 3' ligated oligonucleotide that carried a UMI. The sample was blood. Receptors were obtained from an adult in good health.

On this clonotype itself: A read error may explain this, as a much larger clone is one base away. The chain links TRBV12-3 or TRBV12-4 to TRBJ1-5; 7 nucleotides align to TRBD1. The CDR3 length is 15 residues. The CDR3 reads CASSLVDRSNQPQNF. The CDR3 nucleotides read TGTGCCAGCAGTTTGGTGGACAGGAGCAATCAGCCCCAGAATTTT.

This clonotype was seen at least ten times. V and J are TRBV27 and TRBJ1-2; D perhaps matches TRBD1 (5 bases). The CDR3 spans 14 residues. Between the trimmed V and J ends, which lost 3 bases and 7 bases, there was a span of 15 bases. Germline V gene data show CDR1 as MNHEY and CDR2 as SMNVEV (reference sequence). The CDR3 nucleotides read TGTGCCAGCAGTTTTGTGGAGAATGGGGGTGGCTACACCTTC. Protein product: CASSFVENGGGYTF.

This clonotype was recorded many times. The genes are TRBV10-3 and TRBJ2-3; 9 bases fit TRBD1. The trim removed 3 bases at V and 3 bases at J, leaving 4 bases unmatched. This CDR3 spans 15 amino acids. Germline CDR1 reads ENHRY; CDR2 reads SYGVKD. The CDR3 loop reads CAISEGTGRTDTQYF. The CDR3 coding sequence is TGTGCCATCAGTGAAGGGACAGGGCGAACAGATACGCAGTATTTT.

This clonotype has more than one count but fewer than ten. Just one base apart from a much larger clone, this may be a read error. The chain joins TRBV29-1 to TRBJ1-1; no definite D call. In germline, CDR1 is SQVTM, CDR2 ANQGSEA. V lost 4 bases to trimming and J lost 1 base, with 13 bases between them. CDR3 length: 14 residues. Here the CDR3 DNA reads TGCAGCGTTGGGGGTGGACTGCGGAACACTGAAGCTTTCTTT. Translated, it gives CSVGGGLRNTEAFF.

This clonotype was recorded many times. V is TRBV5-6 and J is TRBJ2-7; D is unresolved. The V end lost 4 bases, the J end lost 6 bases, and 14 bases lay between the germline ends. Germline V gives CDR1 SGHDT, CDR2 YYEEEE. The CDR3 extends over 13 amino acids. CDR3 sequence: CASSRWTYFEQYF. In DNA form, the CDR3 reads TGTGCCAGCAGCCGCTGGACCTACTTCGAGCAGTACTTC.

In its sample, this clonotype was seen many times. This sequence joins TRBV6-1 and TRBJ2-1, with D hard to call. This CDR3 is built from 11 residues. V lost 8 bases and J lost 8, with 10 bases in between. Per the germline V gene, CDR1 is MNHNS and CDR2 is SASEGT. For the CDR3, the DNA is TGTGCCAGCCTTTGTGGAGATGAGCAGTTCTTC. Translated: CASLCGDEQFF.

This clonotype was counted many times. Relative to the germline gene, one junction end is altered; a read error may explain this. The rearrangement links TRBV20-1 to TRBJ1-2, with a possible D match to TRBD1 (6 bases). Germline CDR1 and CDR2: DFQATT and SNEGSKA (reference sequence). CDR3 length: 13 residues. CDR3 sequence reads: CSARGGLNYGYTF. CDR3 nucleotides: TGCAGTGCCAGAGGGGGGCTTAACTATGGCTACACCTTC.

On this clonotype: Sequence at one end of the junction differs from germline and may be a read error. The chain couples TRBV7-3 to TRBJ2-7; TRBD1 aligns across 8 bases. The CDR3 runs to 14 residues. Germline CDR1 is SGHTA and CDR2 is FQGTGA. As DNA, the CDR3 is TGTGCCAGCACCTTGACAGGGGCTGGGAACGAGCAGTACTTT. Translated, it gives CASTLTGAGNEQYF. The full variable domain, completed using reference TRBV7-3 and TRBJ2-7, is GAGVSQTPSNKVTEKGKYVELRCDPISGHTALYWYRQSLGQGPEFLIYFQGTGAADDSGLPNDRFFAVRPEGSVSTLKIQRTERGDSAVYLCASTLTGAGNEQYFGPGTRLTVT.

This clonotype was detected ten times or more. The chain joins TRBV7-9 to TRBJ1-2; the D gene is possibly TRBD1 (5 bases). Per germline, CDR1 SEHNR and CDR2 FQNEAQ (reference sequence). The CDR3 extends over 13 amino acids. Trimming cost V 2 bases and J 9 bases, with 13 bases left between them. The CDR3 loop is CASSLREGLSYTF. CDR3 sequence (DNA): TGTGCCAGCAGCTTAAGAGAGGGGTTGAGCTACACCTTC.

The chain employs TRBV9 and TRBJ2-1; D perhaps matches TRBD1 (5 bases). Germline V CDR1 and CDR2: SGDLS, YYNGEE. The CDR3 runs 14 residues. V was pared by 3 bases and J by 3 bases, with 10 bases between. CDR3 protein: CASSGGHSYNEQFF. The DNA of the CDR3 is TGTGCCAGCAGCGGGGGCCACAGCTACAATGAGCAGTTCTTC.

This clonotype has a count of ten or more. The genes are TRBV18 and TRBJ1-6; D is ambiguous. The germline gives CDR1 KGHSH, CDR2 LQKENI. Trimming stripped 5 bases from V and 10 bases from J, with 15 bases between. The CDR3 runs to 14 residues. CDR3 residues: CASSTSGFDSPLHF. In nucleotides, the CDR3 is TGTGCCAGCTCAACATCGGGCTTCGACTCACCCCTCCACTTT.

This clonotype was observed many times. For the CDR3, the DNA is TGCGCCAGCAGTGAGCAGGGTCTTTACAATGAGCAGTTCTTC. Its translation: CASSEQGLYNEQFF. V is TRBV10-2 and J is TRBJ2-1; possibly TRBD1 for D (5 bases). CDR1 is WSHSY, CDR2 SAAADI, per germline. V lost 2 bases, J lost 4 bases, and 9 bases lay in between. This CDR3 spans 14 amino acids.

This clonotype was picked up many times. The CDR3 DNA reads TGCAGTGCCCCTCTACGCAGCGGGGCCTACAATGAGCAGTTCTTC. It yields the protein CSAPLRSGAYNEQFF. The J gene is TRBJ2-1, the V gene TRBV20-1, with 7 nucleotides matching TRBD2. This CDR3 spans 15 amino acids. From germline, CDR1 is DFQATT and CDR2 SNEGSKA (reference sequence). Losses at the gene ends were 6 bases for V and 2 bases for J; bases not matched to a gene: 10.

The CDR3 sequence is CATSPAGVPDTQYF. For the CDR3, the DNA is TGTGCCACCAGTCCAGCGGGAGTCCCAGATACGCAGTATTTT. The V gene is TRBV24-1, the J gene TRBJ2-3, with TRBD2 identical over 8 bases. V trimming: 6 bases; J trimming: 4 bases; junction bases outside the gene matches: 5. Germline V lookup: CDR1 KGHDR, CDR2 SFDVKD. This CDR3 is built from 14 residues.

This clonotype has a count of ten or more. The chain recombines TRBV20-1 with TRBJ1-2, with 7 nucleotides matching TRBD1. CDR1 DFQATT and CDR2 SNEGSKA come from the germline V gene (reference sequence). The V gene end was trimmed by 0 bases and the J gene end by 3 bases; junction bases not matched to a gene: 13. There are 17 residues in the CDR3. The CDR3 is CSARDPLTRGRDYGYTF. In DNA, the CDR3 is TGCAGTGCTAGAGATCCTCTTACAAGGGGGCGAGACTATGGCTACACCTTC.

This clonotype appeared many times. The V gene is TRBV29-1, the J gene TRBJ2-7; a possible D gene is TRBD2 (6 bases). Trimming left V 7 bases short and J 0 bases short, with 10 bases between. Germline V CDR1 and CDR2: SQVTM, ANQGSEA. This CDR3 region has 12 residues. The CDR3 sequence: CSAAGSSYEQYF. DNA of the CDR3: TGCAGCGCCGCGGGGAGCTCCTACGAGCAGTACTTC.

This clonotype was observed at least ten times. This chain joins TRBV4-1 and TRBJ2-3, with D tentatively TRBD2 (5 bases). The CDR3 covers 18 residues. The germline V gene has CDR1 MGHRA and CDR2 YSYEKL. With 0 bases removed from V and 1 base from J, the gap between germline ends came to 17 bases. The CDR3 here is CASSQEGLAGLGTDTQYF. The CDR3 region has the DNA TGCGCCAGCAGCCAAGAGGGTCTCGCGGGTTTGGGCACAGATACGCAGTATTTT.

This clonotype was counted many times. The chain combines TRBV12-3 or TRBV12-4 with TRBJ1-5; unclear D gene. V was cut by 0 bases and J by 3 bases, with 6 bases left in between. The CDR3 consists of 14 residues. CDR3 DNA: TGTGCCAGCAGTTTAGCACACTTCAATCAGCCCCAGCATTTT. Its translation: CASSLAHFNQPQHF.